The 13 T cell receptor beta chains given below trace back to one sample, sequenced in a study of HIV-infected patients and healthy controls. All unsorted peripheral T cells were captured because whole blood was used without fractionation. cDNA was made from approximately 0.55 ug RNA using alpha and beta constant primers. Separate chain-specific third strand synthesis with multiplexing indices produced the alpha and beta libraries. MiXCR was run by TCRdb on the 5' RACE reads, yielding one entry per CDR3 protein. The data hold just over 15,000 distinct CDR3 sequences, with approximately 7% observed a single time. The source material was blood. These receptors were taken from an adult in good health.

This clonotype was detected ten times or more. The V gene is TRBV28, the J gene TRBJ2-3; D gene ambiguous. This CDR3 has 14 residues. Germline lookup yields CDR1 MDHEN and CDR2 SYDVKM. Between the trimmed V and J ends, which lost 6 bases and 1 base, there was a span of 11 bases. The CDR3 DNA follows: TGTGCCAGCAGAACGAGATTAGGCACAGATACGCAGTATTTT. Protein: CASRTRLGTDTQYF. Together with reference TRBV28 and TRBJ2-3, the CDR3 gives the full variable domain: DVKVTQSSRYLVKRTGEKVFLECVQDMDHENMFWYRQDPGLGLRLIYFSYDVKMKEKGDIPEGYSVSREKKERFSLILESASTNQTSMYLCASRTRLGTDTQYFGPGTRLTVL.

This clonotype was seen at least ten times. The chain couples TRBV20-1 to TRBJ2-3, with 9 bases lining up with TRBD2. V lost 5 bases and J lost 2; bases outside the gene matches: 8. The length of the CDR3 is 15 residues. Germline V gene data show CDR1 as DFQATT and CDR2 as SNEGSKA (reference sequence). CDR3 in DNA: TGCAGTGCTCCTCCGACTAGCGGTTACACAGATACGCAGTATTTT. It encodes CSAPPTSGYTDTQYF.

Relative to its sample, this clonotype is medium-sized. The chain combines TRBV20-1 with TRBJ2-1; TRBD2 matches 10 bases. The V gene end was trimmed by 6 bases and the J gene end by 4 bases; junction bases not matched to a gene: 6. Germline assignment: CDR1 DFQATT and CDR2 SNEGSKA (reference sequence). The CDR3 runs to 14 residues. The CDR3 coding sequence is TGCAGTGCCCCGCTAGCGGGGGTATACAATGAGCAGTTCTTC. This codes for CSAPLAGVYNEQFF.

This clonotype was recorded many times. The J gene is TRBJ2-7, the V gene TRBV6-2 or TRBV6-3, with unresolved D. The CDR3 covers 11 residues. Germline V gene data show CDR1 as MNHEY and CDR2 as SVGEGT. Between the trimmed V and J ends, which lost 2 bases and 5 bases, there was a span of 4 bases. As DNA, the CDR3 is TGTGCCAGCAGTTACATCAACGAGCAGTACTTC. Translation gives CASSYINEQYF.

This clonotype was detected many times. V and J are TRBV7-9 and TRBJ1-2; D gene unclear. Germline loops: CDR1 SEHNR, CDR2 FQNEAQ (reference sequence). CDR3 length: 16 amino acids. The V end was cut by 5 bases, the J end by 0 bases, with 16 bases between. The CDR3 here is CASSLEVRTTNYGYTF. DNA of the CDR3: TGTGCCAGCAGCCTTGAAGTGAGAACTACTAACTATGGCTACACCTTC. Full variable domain (outside the CDR3, taken from reference TRBV7-9 and TRBJ1-2): DTGVSQNPRHKITKRGQNVTFRCDPISEHNRLYWYRQTLGQGPEFLTYFQNEAQLEKSRLLSDRFSAERPKGSFSTLEIQRTEQGDSAMYLCASSLEVRTTNYGYTFGSGTRLTVV.

In this sample, this clonotype turned up a few times. The chain couples TRBV6-2 or TRBV6-3 to TRBJ2-7; 12 nucleotides line up with TRBD2. Germline CDR1 MNHEY, CDR2 SVGEGT. The CDR3 length is 13 residues. V lost 10 bases to trimming and J lost 7 bases; unmatched junction nucleotides: 8. CDR3 amino acids: CATSGLAGNEQYF. The CDR3 DNA reads TGTGCCACCTCCGGACTAGCGGGGAATGAGCAGTACTTC.

By its share, this clonotype is medium-sized. The J gene is TRBJ1-1, the V gene TRBV2, with a tentative D call TRBD1 (6 bases). V was cut by 6 bases and J by 2 bases, with 10 bases left in between. The germline V gene encodes CDR1 SNHLY and CDR2 FYNNEI. The CDR3 totals 13 residues. This CDR3 reads CASRNRANTEAFF. In nucleotides, the CDR3 is TGTGCCAGCAGGAACAGGGCTAACACTGAAGCTTTCTTT.

This clonotype was picked up many times. This chain connects TRBV28 to TRBJ1-5; D unresolved. Germline V gene data show CDR1 as MDHEN and CDR2 as SYDVKM. The CDR3 runs 14 residues. V shed 5 bases and J shed 15 bases, with 23 bases lying between them. The CDR3 reads CASSPRGKDQHRHF. CDR3 nucleotide sequence: TGTGCCAGCAGTCCTCGGGGTAAGGATCAGCATCGGCATTTT.

In its sample, this clonotype ranks as medium-sized. The gene calls are TRBV20-1 and TRBJ2-7, with 10 bases matching TRBD1. The trim removed 0 bases at V and 3 bases at J, leaving 2 bases unmatched. Germline V gene lookup returns CDR1 DFQATT and CDR2 SNEGSKA (reference sequence). The CDR3 length is 14 residues. The CDR3 nucleotides read TGCAGTGCTAGAGACGGGACAGGGGTCTACGAGCAGTACTTC. Amino acids: CSARDGTGVYEQYF.

By its share, this clonotype is medium-sized (0.01 to 0.1%). The chain carries TRBV29-1 and TRBJ2-1; 13 bases are a match to TRBD2. Germline loops: CDR1 SQVTM, CDR2 ANQGSEA. V was pared by 6 bases and J by 3 bases, with 2 bases of the junction left unmatched. The CDR3 has 14 residues. The CDR3 DNA sequence: TGCAGCGTAGGGACTAGCGGGGACTACAATGAGCAGTTCTTC. Its protein is CSVGTSGDYNEQFF.

This clonotype was seen ten or more times. The chain joins TRBV30 to TRBJ2-1, with 10 bases fitting TRBD2. CDR3 size: 17 residues. Germline loops: CDR1 GTSNPN, CDR2 SVGIG (reference sequence). V dropped 1 base and J dropped 2; count of bases not matched to a gene: 8. Here the CDR3 reads CAWSGLAGALTYNEQFF. In DNA form, the CDR3 reads TGTGCCTGGAGTGGGCTAGCGGGGGCCCTGACCTACAATGAGCAGTTCTTC.

This clonotype was seen ten or more times. The chain has TRBV12-3 or TRBV12-4 and TRBJ2-3; TRBD2 matches 8 bases. The length of the CDR3 is 15 residues. The V and J ends lost 3 bases and 2 bases, in that order; junction bases with no gene match: 4. For the CDR3, the DNA is TGTGCCAGCAGTTTGCGGGGGGAGGTCACAGATACGCAGTATTTT. It is translated as CASSLRGEVTDTQYF.

This clonotype was recorded many times. The chain joins TRBV6-2 or TRBV6-3 to TRBJ1-2, with D possibly TRBD1 on 6 matching bases. CDR3 length: 14 residues. CDR1 and CDR2 from the germline V gene are MNHEY and SVGEGT. Deletions cut 3 bases from V and 7 bases from J, with 15 bases between. CDR3 protein: CASSYVGTLPGYTF. Written as DNA, the CDR3 is TGTGCCAGCAGTTATGTCGGGACATTACCTGGCTACACCTTC.